This T cell receptor beta chain was identified during a study of T-cell reconstitution after alpha-beta-depleted transplantation in children. A note on this clonotype: The antigen is not known.

Findings of the study overall: Expanded graft clones numbering several hundred reportedly gave rise to alpha-beta T cells about two months after transplant.

A library of TCRbeta sequences, prepared with unique molecular identifiers, was generated. TCRdb re-analysed the PCR reads in MiXCR, keeping a single row per CDR3 protein. The top ten hold 30% to 35% of the sample, which has over 100,000 distinct CDR3 sequences, 10% seen once. This CDR3 has 14 residues. The V gene end was trimmed by 3 bases and the J gene end by 7 bases; junction bases not matched to a gene: 1. Looked up from germline, CDR1 is LGHDT and CDR2 is YNNKEL (reference sequence). This receptor was obtained from a boy between 2 and 15 years old with acute lymphoblastic leukemia, due to receive a stem cell transplant. This sample comprised PBMCs, obtained before TCRalphabeta/CD19-depleted stem cell transplant. V is TRBV3-1 and J is TRBJ2-1, with TRBD2 matching over 12 bases. The CDR3 here is CASSHTSGRNEQFF. In nucleotides, the CDR3 is TGTGCCAGCAGCCATACTAGCGGGAGGAATGAGCAGTTCTTC.